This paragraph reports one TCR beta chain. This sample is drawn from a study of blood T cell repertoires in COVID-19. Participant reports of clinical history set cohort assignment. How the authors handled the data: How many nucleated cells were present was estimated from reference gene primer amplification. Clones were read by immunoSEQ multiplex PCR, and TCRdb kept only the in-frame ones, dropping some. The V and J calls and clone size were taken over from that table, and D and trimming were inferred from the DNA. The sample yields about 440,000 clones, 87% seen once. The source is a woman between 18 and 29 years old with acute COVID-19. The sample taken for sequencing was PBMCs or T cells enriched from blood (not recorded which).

The DNA of the CDR3 is TGTGCCAGCAGTCACGACAGGGGGCTTGAAAAACTGTTTTTT. Its translation: CASSHDRGLEKLFF. The chain combines TRBV27 with TRBJ1-4, with 10 bases fitting TRBD1. The CDR3 extends over 14 amino acids. The J segment lost 7 bases and the V segment lost 5 bases, leaving 4 bases of the junction unmatched. Germline CDR1 MNHEY, CDR2 SMNVEV (reference sequence).